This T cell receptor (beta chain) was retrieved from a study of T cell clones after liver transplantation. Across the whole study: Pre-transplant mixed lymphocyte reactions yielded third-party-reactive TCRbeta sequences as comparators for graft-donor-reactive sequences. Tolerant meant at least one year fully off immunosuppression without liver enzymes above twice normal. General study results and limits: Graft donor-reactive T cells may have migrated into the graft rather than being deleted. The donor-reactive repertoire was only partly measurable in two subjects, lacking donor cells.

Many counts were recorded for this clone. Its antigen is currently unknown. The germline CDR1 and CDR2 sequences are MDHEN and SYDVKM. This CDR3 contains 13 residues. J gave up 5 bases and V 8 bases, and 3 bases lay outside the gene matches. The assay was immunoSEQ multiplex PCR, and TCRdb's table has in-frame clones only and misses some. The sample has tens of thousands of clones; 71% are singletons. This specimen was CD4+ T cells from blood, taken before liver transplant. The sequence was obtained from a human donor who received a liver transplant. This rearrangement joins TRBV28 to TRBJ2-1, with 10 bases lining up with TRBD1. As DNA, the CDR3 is TGTGCCAGCTGCGACAGGGGGCACAATGAGCAGTTCTTC. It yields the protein CASCDRGHNEQFF.